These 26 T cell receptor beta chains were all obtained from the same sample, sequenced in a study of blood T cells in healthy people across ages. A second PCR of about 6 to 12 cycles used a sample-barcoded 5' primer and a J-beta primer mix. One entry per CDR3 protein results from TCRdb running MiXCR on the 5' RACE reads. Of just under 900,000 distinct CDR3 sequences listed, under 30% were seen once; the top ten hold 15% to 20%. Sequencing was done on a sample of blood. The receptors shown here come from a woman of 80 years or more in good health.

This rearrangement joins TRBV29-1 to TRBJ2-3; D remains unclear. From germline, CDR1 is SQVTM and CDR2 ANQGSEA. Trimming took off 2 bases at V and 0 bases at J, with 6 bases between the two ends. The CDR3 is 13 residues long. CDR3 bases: TGCAGCGTTGAACCAGGAAGCACAGATACGCAGTATTTT. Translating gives CSVEPGSTDTQYF.

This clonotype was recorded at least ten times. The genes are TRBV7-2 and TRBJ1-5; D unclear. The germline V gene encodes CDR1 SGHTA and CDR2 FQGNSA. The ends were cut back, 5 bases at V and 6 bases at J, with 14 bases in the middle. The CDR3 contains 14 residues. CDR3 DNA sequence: TGTGCCAGCAGCCTCGGGGTGTCCTTTCAGCCCCAGCATTTT. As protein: CASSLGVSFQPQHF.

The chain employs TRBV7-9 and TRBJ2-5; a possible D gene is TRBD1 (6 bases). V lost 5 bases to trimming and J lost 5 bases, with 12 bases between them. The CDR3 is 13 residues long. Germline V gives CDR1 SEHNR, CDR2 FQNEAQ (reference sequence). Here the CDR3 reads CASSQGWGETQYF. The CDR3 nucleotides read TGTGCCAGCAGCCAGGGGTGGGGGGAGACCCAGTACTTC.

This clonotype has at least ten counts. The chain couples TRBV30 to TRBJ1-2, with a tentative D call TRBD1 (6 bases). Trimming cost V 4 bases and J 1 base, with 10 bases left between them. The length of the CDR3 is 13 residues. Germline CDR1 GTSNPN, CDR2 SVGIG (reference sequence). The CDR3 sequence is CAWTTGDNYGYTF. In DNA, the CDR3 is TGTGCCTGGACGACAGGTGATAACTATGGCTACACCTTC.

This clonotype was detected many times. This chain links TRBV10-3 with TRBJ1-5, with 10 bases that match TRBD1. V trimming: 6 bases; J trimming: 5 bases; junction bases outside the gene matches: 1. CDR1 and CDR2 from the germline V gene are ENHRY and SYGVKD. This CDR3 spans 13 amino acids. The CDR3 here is CAIRGTGDQPQHF. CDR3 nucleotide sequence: TGTGCCATCAGAGGGACAGGGGATCAGCCCCAGCATTTT.

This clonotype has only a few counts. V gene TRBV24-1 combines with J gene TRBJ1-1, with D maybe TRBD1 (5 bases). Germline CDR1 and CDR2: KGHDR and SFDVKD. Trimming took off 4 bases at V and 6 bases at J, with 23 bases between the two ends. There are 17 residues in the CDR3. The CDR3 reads CATSELNPGRTKSEAFF. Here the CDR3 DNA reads TGTGCCACCAGTGAACTCAACCCGGGACGGACAAAGTCTGAAGCTTTCTTT.

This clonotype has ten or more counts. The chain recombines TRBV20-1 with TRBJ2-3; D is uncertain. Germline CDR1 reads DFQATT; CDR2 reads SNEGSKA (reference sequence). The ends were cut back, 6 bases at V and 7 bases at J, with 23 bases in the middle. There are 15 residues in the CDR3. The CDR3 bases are TGCAGTGCCATCGGGTCGCCCCTCTTGATAAATACGCAGTATTTT. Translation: CSAIGSPLLINTQYF.

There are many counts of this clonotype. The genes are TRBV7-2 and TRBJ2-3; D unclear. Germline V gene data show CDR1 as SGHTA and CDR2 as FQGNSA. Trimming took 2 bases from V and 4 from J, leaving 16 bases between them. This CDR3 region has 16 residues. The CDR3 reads CASSLKTDLTADTQYF. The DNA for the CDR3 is TGTGCCAGCAGCTTAAAGACGGACCTTACGGCAGATACGCAGTATTTT.

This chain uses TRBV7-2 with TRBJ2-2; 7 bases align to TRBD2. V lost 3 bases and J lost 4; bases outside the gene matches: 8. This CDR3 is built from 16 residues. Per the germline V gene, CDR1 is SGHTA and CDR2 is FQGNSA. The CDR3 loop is CASSFSRSGATGELFF. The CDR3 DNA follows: TGTGCCAGCAGCTTCAGCCGGAGCGGGGCCACCGGGGAGCTGTTTTTT.

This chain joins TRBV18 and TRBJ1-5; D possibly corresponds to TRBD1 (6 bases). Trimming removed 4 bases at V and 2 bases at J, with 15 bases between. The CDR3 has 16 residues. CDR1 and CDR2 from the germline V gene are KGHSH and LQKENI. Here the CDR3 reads CASSQSGGAGNQPQHF. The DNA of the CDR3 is TGTGCCAGCTCACAATCCGGGGGGGCCGGCAATCAGCCCCAGCATTTT.

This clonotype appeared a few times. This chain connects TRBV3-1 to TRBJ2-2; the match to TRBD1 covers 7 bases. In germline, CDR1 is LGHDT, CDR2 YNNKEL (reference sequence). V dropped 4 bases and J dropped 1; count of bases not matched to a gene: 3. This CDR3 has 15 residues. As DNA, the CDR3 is TGTGCCAGCAGCCCGGGACAGAAGAACACCGGGGAGCTGTTTTTT. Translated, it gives CASSPGQKNTGELFF.

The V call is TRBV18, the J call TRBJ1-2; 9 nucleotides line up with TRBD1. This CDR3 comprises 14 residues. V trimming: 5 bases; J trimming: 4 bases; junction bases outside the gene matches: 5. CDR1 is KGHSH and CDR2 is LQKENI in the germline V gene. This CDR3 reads CASSTGQGVYGYTF. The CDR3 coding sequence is TGTGCCAGCTCAACGGGACAGGGTGTCTATGGCTACACCTTC.

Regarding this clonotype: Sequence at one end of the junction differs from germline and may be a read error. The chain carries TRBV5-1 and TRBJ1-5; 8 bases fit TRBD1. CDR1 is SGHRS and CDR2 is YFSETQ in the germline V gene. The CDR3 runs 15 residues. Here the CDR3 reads CAGSSGQGGRQPQHF. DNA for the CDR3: TGCGCCGGCAGCTCCGGACAGGGAGGTCGTCAGCCCCAGCATTTT.

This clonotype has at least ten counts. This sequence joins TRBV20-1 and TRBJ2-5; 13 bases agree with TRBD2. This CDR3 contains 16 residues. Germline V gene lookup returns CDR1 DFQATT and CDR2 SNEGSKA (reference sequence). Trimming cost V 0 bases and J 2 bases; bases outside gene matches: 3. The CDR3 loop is CSARDPGLAGQETQYF. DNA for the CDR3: TGCAGTGCTAGAGATCCGGGACTAGCGGGGCAAGAGACCCAGTACTTC.

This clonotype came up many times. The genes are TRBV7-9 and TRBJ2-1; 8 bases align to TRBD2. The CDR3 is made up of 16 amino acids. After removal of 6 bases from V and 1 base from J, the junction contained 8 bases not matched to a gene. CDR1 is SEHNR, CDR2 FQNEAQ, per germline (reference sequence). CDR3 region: CASRSTGTSSYNEQFF. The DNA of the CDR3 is TGTGCCAGCAGGTCGACCGGGACTAGTTCCTACAATGAGCAGTTCTTC. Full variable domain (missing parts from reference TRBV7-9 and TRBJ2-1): DTGVSQNPRHKITKRGQNVTFRCDPISEHNRLYWYRQTLGQGPEFLTYFQNEAQLEKSRLLSDRFSAERPKGSFSTLEIQRTEQGDSAMYLCASRSTGTSSYNEQFFGPGTRLTVL.

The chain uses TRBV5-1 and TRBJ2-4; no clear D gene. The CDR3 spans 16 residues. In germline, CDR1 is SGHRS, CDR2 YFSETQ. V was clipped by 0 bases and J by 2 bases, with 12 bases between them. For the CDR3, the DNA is TGCGCCAGCAGCTTGGCCCCAGACCCGTCCAAAAACATTCAGTACTTC. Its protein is CASSLAPDPSKNIQYF.

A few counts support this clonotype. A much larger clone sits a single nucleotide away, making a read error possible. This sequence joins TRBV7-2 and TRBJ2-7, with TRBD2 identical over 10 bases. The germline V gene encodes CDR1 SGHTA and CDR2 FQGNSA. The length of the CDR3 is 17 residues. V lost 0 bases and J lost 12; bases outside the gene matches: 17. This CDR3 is CASSLASSGGARETRYF. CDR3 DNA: TGTGCCAGCAGCTTAGCGTCGAGCGGGGGGGCCAGAGAGACCCGGTACTTC.

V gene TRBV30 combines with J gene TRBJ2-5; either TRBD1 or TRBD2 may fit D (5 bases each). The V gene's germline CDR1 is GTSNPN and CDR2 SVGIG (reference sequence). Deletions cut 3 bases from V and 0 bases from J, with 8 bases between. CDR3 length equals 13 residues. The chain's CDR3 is CAWRRDDQETQYF. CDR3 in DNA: TGTGCCTGGAGACGGGACGACCAAGAGACCCAGTACTTC.

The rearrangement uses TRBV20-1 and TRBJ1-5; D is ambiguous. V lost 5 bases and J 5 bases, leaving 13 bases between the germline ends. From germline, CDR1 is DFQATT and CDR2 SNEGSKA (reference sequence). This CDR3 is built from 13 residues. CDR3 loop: CSAAGPRDQPQHF. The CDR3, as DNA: TGCAGTGCTGCCGGTCCACGGGATCAGCCCCAGCATTTT.

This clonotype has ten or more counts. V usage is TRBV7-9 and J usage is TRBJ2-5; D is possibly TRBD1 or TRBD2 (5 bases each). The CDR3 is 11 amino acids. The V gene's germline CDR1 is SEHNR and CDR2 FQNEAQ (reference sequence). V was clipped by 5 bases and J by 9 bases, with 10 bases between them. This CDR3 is CASSRGEAQYF. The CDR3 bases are TGTGCCAGCAGCCGGGGCGAGGCCCAGTACTTC.

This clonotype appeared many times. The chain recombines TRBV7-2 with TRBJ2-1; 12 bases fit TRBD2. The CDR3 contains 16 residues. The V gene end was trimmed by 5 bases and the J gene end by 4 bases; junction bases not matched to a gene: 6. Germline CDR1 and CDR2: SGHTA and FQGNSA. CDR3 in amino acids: CASSQTSGGKYNEQFF. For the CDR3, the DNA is TGTGCCAGCAGCCAAACTAGCGGGGGGAAATACAATGAGCAGTTCTTC.

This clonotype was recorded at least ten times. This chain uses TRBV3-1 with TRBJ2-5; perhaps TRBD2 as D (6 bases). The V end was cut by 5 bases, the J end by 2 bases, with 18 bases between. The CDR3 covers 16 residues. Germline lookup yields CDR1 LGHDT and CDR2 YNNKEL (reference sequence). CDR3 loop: CASSYLGVADQETQYF. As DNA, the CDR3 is TGTGCCAGCAGCTACCTTGGGGTAGCGGATCAAGAGACCCAGTACTTC.

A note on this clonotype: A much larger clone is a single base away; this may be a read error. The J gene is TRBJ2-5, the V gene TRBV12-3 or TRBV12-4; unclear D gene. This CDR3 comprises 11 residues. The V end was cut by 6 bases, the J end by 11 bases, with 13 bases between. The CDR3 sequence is CASRRNNEQYF. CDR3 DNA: TGTGCCAGCAGACGAAACAATGAGCAGTACTTC.

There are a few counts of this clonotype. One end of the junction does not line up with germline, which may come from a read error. The CDR3 reads CVSSQTLQETQYF. CDR3 bases: TGTGTCAGCTCACAAACCCTACAAGAGACCCAGTACTTC. This chain links TRBV18 with TRBJ2-5; no firm D call. The CDR3 length is 13 residues. Germline lookup yields CDR1 KGHSH and CDR2 LQKENI.

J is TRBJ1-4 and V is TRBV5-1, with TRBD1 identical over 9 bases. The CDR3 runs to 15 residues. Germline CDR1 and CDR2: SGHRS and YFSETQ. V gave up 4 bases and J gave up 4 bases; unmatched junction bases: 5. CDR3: CASSAGTGFNEKLFF. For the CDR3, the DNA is TGCGCCAGCAGCGCGGGGACAGGGTTTAATGAAAAACTGTTTTTT.

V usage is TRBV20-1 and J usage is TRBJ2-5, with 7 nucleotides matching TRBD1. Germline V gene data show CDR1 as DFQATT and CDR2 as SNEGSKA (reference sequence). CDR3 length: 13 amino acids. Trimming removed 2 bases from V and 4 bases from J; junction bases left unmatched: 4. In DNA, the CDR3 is TGCAGTGCTAGAAGGGACAGAGGAGAGACCCAGTACTTC. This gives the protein CSARRDRGETQYF.